The text below deals with one T cell receptor beta chain. This clonotype was observed at least ten times. No cognate antigen has been identified for it. The sample holds no much larger clone one base away, and base qualities are not on file. This entry is derived from a study of early T cells in non-severe SARS-CoV-2 infection (dated by TCRdb to the early 2020s). Describing the broader study: Because TCR sequencing relied on bulk RNA taken from unsorted whole blood, pairing of alpha and beta chains was not possible.

The germline V and J ends show losses of 4 bases and 4 bases respectively, and no gene match explains 7 bases of the junction. The cysteine opens and the phenylalanine closes a CDR3 of 15 amino acids. Only CDR3 DNA remains: 45 bases, in frame from the first base. CDR1 and CDR2 are read off the germline V gene (reference sequence) as LNHDA and SQIVND. The study was a case-control design nested within a healthcare worker cohort in London, UK, with weekly nasopharyngeal swab PCR tests and blood sampling. Healthcare workers were enrolled in the week of the UK lockdown, from 23 to 31 March 2020, and were followed every week for up to roughly 16 weeks. The library was prepared using 5' RACE. The instrument was a NextSeq 500. To correct for sequencing error and PCR bias, the TCR library protocol tagged individual cDNA molecules with unique molecular identifiers. Sequencing covered both TCR alpha and beta chains, and within each sample the abundances of alpha and beta sequences were tightly co-correlated. Per the authors' processing: Decombinator V4 was used to annotate the V gene, J gene and CDR3 of the TCR sequences. TCRs were defined as expanded if a significant change between any two time points was detected under a Poisson model with p below 0.0001. Abundances of TCRs were expressed as counts per million after normalisation to the total number of TCRs sequenced in each sample. TRAV1-2 paired with TRAJ12, TRAJ20 or TRAJ33 defined MAIT TCRs, while TRAV10 paired with TRAJ18 defined iNKT TCRs. VDJdb, accessed 1 November 2021, was searched for CMV, EBV and SARS-CoV-2 annotated TCRs, with TCRs annotated for multiple antigens excluded. TCRdb reran the public reads through fastp at Q25 and MiXCR, keeping productive beta chains. Every CDR3 protein is listed once, alongside the most common genes and DNA of its rows. The V and J calls were not made by the authors but by TCRdb's processing. The sample table contains about 48,000 distinct CDR3 sequences; only one count was recorded for around 7.7% of them. 5.8% of the sample goes to the ten largest clones.

The study at large found these results: VDJdb matching was skewed toward anti-spike CD8 responses, so virus-specific expansions were likely underestimated and private and CD4 specificities were missed.

Sequencing input: whole blood. The V gene is TRBV19 and the J gene is TRBJ1-1; a stretch of 9 junction bases matches TRBD1. The clonotype comes from an adult who was a healthcare worker with PCR-confirmed SARS-CoV-2 infection or an uninfected control (not recorded which). The DNA sequence is given as TGTGCCAGTAGTACACAGGGGGCTGGAGGCACTGAAGCTTTCTTT. Translated, it reads CASSTQGAGGTEAFF.